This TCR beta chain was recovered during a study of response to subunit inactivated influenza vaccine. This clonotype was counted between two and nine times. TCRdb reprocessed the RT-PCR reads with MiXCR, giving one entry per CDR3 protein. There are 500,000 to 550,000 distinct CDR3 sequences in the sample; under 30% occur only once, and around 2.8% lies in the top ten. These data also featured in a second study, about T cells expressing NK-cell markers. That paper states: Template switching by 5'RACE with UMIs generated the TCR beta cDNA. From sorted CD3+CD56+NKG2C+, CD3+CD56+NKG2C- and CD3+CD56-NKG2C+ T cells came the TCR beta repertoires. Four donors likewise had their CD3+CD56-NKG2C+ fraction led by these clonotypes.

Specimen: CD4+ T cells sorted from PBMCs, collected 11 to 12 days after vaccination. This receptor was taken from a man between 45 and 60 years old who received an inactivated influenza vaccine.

The CDR3 protein is CASSLPENEKLFF. In nucleotides, the CDR3 is TGTGCCAGCAGCTTGCCGGAGAATGAAAAACTGTTTTTT. This chain joins TRBV5-6 and TRBJ1-4; D ambiguous. The CDR3 contains 13 residues. Germline values: CDR1 SGHDT, CDR2 YYEEEE. V was clipped by 1 base and J by 5 bases, with 6 bases between them.